This TCR beta chain derives from a study of early T cells in non-severe SARS-CoV-2 infection. This clonotype was seen more than once but under ten times. Individually, cDNA molecules had unique molecular identifiers attached to them. MiXCR, run by TCRdb on the 5' RACE reads, gives a single entry per CDR3 protein. The sample lists tens of thousands of distinct CDR3 sequences; over 10% were seen once. The CDR3 totals 15 residues. Germline values: CDR1 SGHTA, CDR2 FQGNSA. The V end was cut by 5 bases, the J end by 4 bases, with 16 bases between. The sequenced sample consisted of whole blood. The receptor was isolated from an adult who was a healthcare worker with PCR-confirmed SARS-CoV-2 infection or an uninfected control (not recorded which). The rearrangement uses TRBV7-2 and TRBJ2-3; D perhaps matches TRBD1 (8 bases). The CDR3 is CASSLDRGGSDTQYF. For the CDR3, the DNA is TGTGCCAGCAGCCTAGACAGGGGAGGGTCAGATACGCAGTATTTT.